The source of this T cell receptor (beta chain) is a study of blood T cell repertoires in COVID-19. Study-wide context: The analysed material was cDNA or gDNA that came from T cells, B-cell-depleted T cells, or PBMCs.

CDR3 length equals 13 residues. The germline V gene encodes CDR1 SGHTA and CDR2 FQGTGA. V was trimmed by 2 bases and J by 3 bases, leaving 7 bases between them. With regard to this clone: Other nucleotide sequences in the sample specify the same CDR3.

Some clones are missing from TCRdb's copy, which holds only in-frame ones; the method was immunoSEQ multiplex PCR. The repertoire holds about 340,000 clones, around 83% seen once, with 2.5% to 3% in the top ten. The sequence was obtained from a man between 25 and 39 years old with active or convalescent COVID-19. The chain uses TRBV7-3 and TRBJ2-5, with a tentative D call TRBD2 (5 bases). The sample taken for sequencing was peripheral blood. The CDR3, as DNA: TGTGCCAGCAGCTTACGGGGTGAAGAGACCCAGTACTTC. Translating it yields CASSLRGEETQYF.